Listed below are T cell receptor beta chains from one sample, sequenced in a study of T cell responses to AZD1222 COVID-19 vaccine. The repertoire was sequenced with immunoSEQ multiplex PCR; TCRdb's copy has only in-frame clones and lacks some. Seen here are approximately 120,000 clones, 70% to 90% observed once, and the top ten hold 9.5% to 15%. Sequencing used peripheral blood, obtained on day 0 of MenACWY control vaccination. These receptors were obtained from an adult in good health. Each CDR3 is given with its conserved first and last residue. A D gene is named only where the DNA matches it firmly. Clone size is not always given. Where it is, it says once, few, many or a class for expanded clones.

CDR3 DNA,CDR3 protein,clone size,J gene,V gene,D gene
TGCGCCAGCAGCCAAGATGATTGGCGGCAGGGATTCTATGGCTACACCTTC,CASSQDDWRQGFYGYTF,-,TRBJ1-2,TRBV4-3,-
TGTGCCAGCACCGCCTGGGGCAATGAGCAGTTCTTC,CASTAWGNEQFF,-,TRBJ2-1,TRBV12-3/TRBV12-4,-
TGTGCCAGCAGCCACGGGGGACAGTCTTTCTATGGCTACACCTTC,CASSHGGQSFYGYTF,-,TRBJ1-2,TRBV6-6,TRBD1
TGTGCCAGCAGTTACGGTCAGGGAGTAAACTATGGCTACACCTTC,CASSYGQGVNYGYTF,once,TRBJ1-2,TRBV6-2/TRBV6-3,-
TGCAGCGTCGGGACTAGCCGAACCGGGGAGCTGTTTTTT,CSVGTSRTGELFF,-,TRBJ2-2,TRBV29-1,TRBD2
TGTGCCAGCACCCTAGGAGGGTACGAATTTTTT,CASTLGGYEFF,once,TRBJ1-4,TRBV6-6,-
TGTGCCAGCAGCTACTCCGGGACAGGGAGGAATGGCTACACCTTC,CASSYSGTGRNGYTF,-,TRBJ1-2,TRBV6-2/TRBV6-3,TRBD1
TGTGCCAGCAGCTTGACGGCCGGGACGTTATTTGGCTCCGGGGAGCTGTTTTTT,CASSLTAGTLFGSGELFF,-,TRBJ2-2,TRBV7-8,-
TGCGCCAGCAAGGACCTCACTGAAGCTTTCTTT,CASKDLTEAFF,-,TRBJ1-1,TRBV5-1,-
TGTGCCAGCAGCTTGATGGGGGTGCTGTTCTTC,CASSLMGVLFF,-,TRBJ2-1,TRBV5-4,-
TGTGCCAGTACCACCAGGGCAGGGGCTGAAGCTTTCTTT,CASTTRAGAEAFF,once,TRBJ1-1,TRBV19,-
TGTGCCAGCAGCCAAGATCCCGGGACAGGTGAAAAACTGTTTTTT,CASSQDPGTGEKLFF,-,TRBJ1-4,TRBV4-2,TRBD1
TGTGCCAGCAGCTTGGGTGCGGGGGTCGAGCAGTACTTC,CASSLGAGVEQYF,once,TRBJ2-7,TRBV5-6,TRBD2
TGCGCCAGCAGTGAGGTGGACTATGGCTACACCTTC,CASSEVDYGYTF,-,TRBJ1-2,TRBV10-2,-
TGTGCCAGCAGCCCTGGGAGGGGGACGCAGTATTTT,CASSPGRGTQYF,-,TRBJ2-3,TRBV11-2,-
TGTGCCAGCAGTTTACTGGAACCGCGGGGCGAGCAGTACTTC,CASSLLEPRGEQYF,-,TRBJ2-7,TRBV28,-
TGTGCCAGCAGCCAAGATTTCGGACAGGGGGCGAAAGGCTACACCTTC,CASSQDFGQGAKGYTF,-,TRBJ1-2,TRBV3-1/TRBV3-2,TRBD1
TGTGCCACCAGCAGTGAGGGACTGACCTATGGCTACACCTTC,CATSSEGLTYGYTF,few,TRBJ1-2,TRBV15,-
TGTGCCAGCAGTGCCCGGGACTCCCAGAATTCACCCCTCCACTTT,CASSARDSQNSPLHF,-,TRBJ1-6,TRBV6-6,-
TGTGCCAGCAGTACCACAGGGTGGGGCTCTGGAAACACCATATATTTT,CASSTTGWGSGNTIYF,-,TRBJ1-3,TRBV28,-
TGTGCCAGTAGTATCGGGGACAGGGGTAATGGCTACACCTTC,CASSIGDRGNGYTF,-,TRBJ1-2,TRBV19,TRBD1
TGTGCCAGCGGGACTTCAGATACGCAGTATTTT,CASGTSDTQYF,-,TRBJ2-3,TRBV19,-
TGTGCCAGCAGCGTAGAGGTGGGGGCGAAGCAGTACTTC,CASSVEVGAKQYF,-,TRBJ2-7,TRBV9,-
TGTGCCAGCAGTTCGGATACCTACGAGCAGTACTTC,CASSSDTYEQYF,once,TRBJ2-7,TRBV11-3,-
TGTGCCAGCCCCAAAAGGGCTTCCGAGCAGTACTTC,CASPKRASEQYF,-,TRBJ2-7,TRBV6-5,-
TGTGCCTCGGCCGGGACAGGGGCAGCAGATACGCAGTATTTT,CASAGTGAADTQYF,-,TRBJ2-3,TRBV10-3,TRBD1
TGTGCCAGCACCGAAAGACTAGCGGGGGGGCCAAGACAGTACTTC,CASTERLAGGPRQYF,-,TRBJ2-7,TRBV5-5,TRBD2
TGTGCTAGTGGTTTGCTTCCAGGGAGGGGCACGGCAGATACGCAGTATTTT,CASGLLPGRGTADTQYF,once,TRBJ2-3,TRBV12-5,TRBD2
TGTGCCAGCAGCCGCAACCGGGACAGGGCCTATAGCAATCAGCCCCAGCATTTT,CASSRNRDRAYSNQPQHF,-,TRBJ1-5,TRBV3-1/TRBV3-2,TRBD1
TGTGCCAGCAGCCTGGCAGCGACCGGAACGGAAAAACTGTTTTTT,CASSLAATGTEKLFF,once,TRBJ1-4,TRBV7-2,-
TGTGCCTGGAGTATGGCAGGGTATCAGCCCCAGCATTTT,CAWSMAGYQPQHF,-,TRBJ1-5,TRBV30,-